What follows are 18 T cell receptor beta chains derived from one specimen sequenced in a study of control samples from healthy donors and cancer patients. Measured with immunoSEQ multiplex PCR; TCRdb has only the in-frame clones, and not every one. This table holds 150,000 to 180,000 clones, roughly 94% found once. Sequenced material: blood. The origin of the receptors is a man aged 40-49 years in good health.

V gene TRBV14 combines with J gene TRBJ2-3, with D uncertain. This CDR3 is built from 13 residues. Germline-derived CDR1 and CDR2 are SGHDN and FVKESK. The V end was cut by 0 bases, the J end by 9 bases, with 10 bases between. The CDR3 spells CASSQDPVVTQYF. CDR3 sequence (DNA): TGTGCCAGCAGCCAAGATCCGGTGGTCACGCAGTATTTT.

The chain joins TRBV19 to TRBJ1-2; TRBD1 is a possible D gene (6 bases). V was trimmed by 0 bases and J by 7 bases, leaving 18 bases between them. Germline CDR1 and CDR2: LNHDA and SQIVND (reference sequence). The CDR3 has 16 residues. The CDR3 DNA follows: TGTGCCAGTAGTATAGATCCCCTCAGGGGCACCCTTGGCTACACCTTC. Translating it yields CASSIDPLRGTLGYTF.

The V gene is TRBV18, the J gene TRBJ2-3, with D perhaps TRBD2 (7 bases). Germline V lookup: CDR1 KGHSH, CDR2 LQKENI. Trimming pared 6 bases from V and 0 bases from J, leaving 13 bases between. This CDR3 comprises 15 residues. The CDR3 region has the DNA TGTGCCAGCTCCCTGGGGGGGCTTAGCACAGATACGCAGTATTTT. This gives the protein CASSLGGLSTDTQYF. The variable domain in full, with the rest retrieved from reference TRBV18 and TRBJ2-3, is NAGVMQNPRHLVRRRGQEARLRCSPMKGHSHVYWYRQLPEEGLKFMVYLQKENIIDESGMPKERFSAEFPKEGPSILRIQQVVRGDSAAYFCASSLGGLSTDTQYFGPGTRLTVL.

This chain connects TRBV19 to TRBJ2-7; 7 bases map to TRBD1. The germline CDR1 and CDR2 sequences are LNHDA and SQIVND (reference sequence). CDR3 size: 15 residues. V lost 5 bases, J lost 0 bases, and 7 bases stayed unmatched. CDR3 in DNA: TGTGCCAGTAGTGGGCCTGGGACAGTCTCCTACGAGCAGTACTTC. Translation: CASSGPGTVSYEQYF.

The V call is TRBV6-2 or TRBV6-3, the J call TRBJ2-7; no clear D gene. CDR1 and CDR2 from the germline V gene are MNHEY and SVGEGT. Trimming cost V 1 base and J 0 bases, with 10 bases left between them. The CDR3 is made up of 15 amino acids. The chain's CDR3 is CASSYYRTASYEQYF. CDR3 bases: TGTGCCAGCAGTTACTACCGGACCGCCTCCTACGAGCAGTACTTC.

The V and J genes are TRBV28 and TRBJ1-2; 7 positions agree with TRBD1. Losses at the gene ends were 3 bases for V and 8 bases for J; bases not matched to a gene: 3. This CDR3 has 12 amino acids. CDR1 is MDHEN, CDR2 SYDVKM, per germline. This CDR3 reads CASSFRGLGYTF. The CDR3 DNA is TGTGCCAGCAGTTTTAGGGGGCTCGGCTACACCTTC.

This chain uses TRBV6-5 with TRBJ1-6, with D tentatively TRBD1 (5 bases). The V gene lost 6 bases and the J gene lost 7 bases, with 7 bases spanning the gap. The germline V gene has CDR1 MNHEY and CDR2 SVGAGI. The CDR3 totals 12 residues. The CDR3 bases are TGTGCCAGCAGCAGGGAAAATTCACCCCTCCACTTT. The encoded protein is CASSRENSPLHF.

The rearrangement joins TRBV6-2 or TRBV6-3 to TRBJ1-2; D ambiguous. This CDR3 contains 15 residues. Trimming took 5 bases from V and 3 from J, leaving 16 bases between them. Germline V CDR1 and CDR2: MNHEY, SVGEGT. The CDR3 loop is CASSRRDPWDYGYTF. The CDR3 region has the DNA TGTGCCAGCAGTCGCCGGGATCCTTGGGACTATGGCTACACCTTC.

The rearrangement joins TRBV19 to TRBJ1-1; D possibly corresponds to TRBD1 (6 bases). The V end lost 2 bases, the J end lost 4 bases, and 11 bases lay between the germline ends. This CDR3 contains 14 residues. Germline-derived CDR1 and CDR2 are LNHDA and SQIVND (reference sequence). DNA of the CDR3: TGTGCCAGTAGTATACTGGGGGGCGGCACTGAAGCTTTCTTT. This gives the protein CASSILGGGTEAFF.

CDR3 sequence reads: CASSMGQLYEQYF. CDR3 bases: TGCGCCAGCAGCATGGGACAGCTCTACGAGCAGTACTTC. The chain recombines TRBV5-1 with TRBJ2-7; 7 bases align to TRBD1. CDR3 length equals 13 residues. The V segment lost 4 bases and the J segment 3 bases; nucleotides outside the gene matches: 4. Germline CDR1 SGHRS, CDR2 YFSETQ.

V usage is TRBV3-1 (or the pseudogene TRBV3-2) and J usage is TRBJ1-4; D gene unclear. The ends were cut back, 0 bases at V and 7 bases at J, with 0 bases in the middle. CDR1 LGHDT and CDR2 YNNKEL come from the germline V gene (reference sequence). CDR3 length: 11 amino acids. CDR3 in amino acids: CASSQDEKLFF. In DNA form, the CDR3 reads TGTGCCAGCAGCCAAGATGAAAAACTGTTTTTT.

The chain links TRBV28 to TRBJ2-2, with 8 bases aligning to TRBD1. Trimming took 4 bases from V and 4 from J; bases not matched to a gene: 5. The CDR3 has 15 amino acids. The germline CDR1 and CDR2 sequences are MDHEN and SYDVKM. Written as DNA, the CDR3 is TGTGCCAGCAGTTCTGGACAGGGCAGCACCGGGGAGCTGTTTTTT. Protein: CASSSGQGSTGELFF.

The J gene is TRBJ2-2, the V gene TRBV25-1; a possible D gene is TRBD1 (6 bases). Looked up from germline, CDR1 is MGHDK and CDR2 is SYGVNS. This CDR3 is built from 17 residues. The V gene lost 7 bases and the J gene lost 0 bases, with 18 bases spanning the gap. In DNA form, the CDR3 reads TGTGCCAGCACTACCTCCGGGACACCCACGAACACCGGGGAGCTGTTTTTT. This sequence encodes CASTTSGTPTNTGELFF.

The chain combines TRBV5-6 with TRBJ1-2; TRBD1 matches 8 bases. This CDR3 spans 16 amino acids. Germline values: CDR1 SGHDT, CDR2 YYEEEE. Germline trimming cut 0 bases from V and 4 bases from J; bases unmatched to any gene: 8. CDR3 nucleotide sequence: TGTGCCAGCAGCTTGGATGATGGCAGGGGGCCCTATGGCTACACCTTC. This encodes CASSLDDGRGPYGYTF.

This chain connects TRBV5-1 to TRBJ1-6; D is possibly TRBD1 (6 bases). The V end was cut by 0 bases, the J end by 9 bases, with 16 bases between. This CDR3 is 16 amino acids long. The germline gives CDR1 SGHRS, CDR2 YFSETQ. This CDR3 reads CASSLDPGAPSSPLHF. The CDR3 region has the DNA TGCGCCAGCAGCTTGGATCCAGGGGCCCCCTCTTCACCCCTCCACTTT.

This chain joins TRBV5-4 and TRBJ1-6; D is uncertain. The length of the CDR3 is 15 residues. Germline CDR1 reads SGHNT; CDR2 reads YYREEE (reference sequence). Trimming took off 1 base at V and 5 bases at J, with 10 bases between the two ends. The CDR3 sequence is CASSLSPRDNSPLHF. In nucleotides, the CDR3 is TGTGCCAGCAGCTTGTCACCACGGGATAATTCACCCCTCCACTTT. Filled out from reference TRBV5-4 and TRBJ1-6, the complete variable domain reads ETGVTQSPTHLIKTRGQQVTLRCSSQSGHNTVSWYQQALGQGPQFIFQYYREEENGRGNFPPRFSGLQFPNYSSELNVNALELDDSALYLCASSLSPRDNSPLHFGNGTRLTVT.

This chain links TRBV18 with TRBJ2-5; a possible D gene is TRBD1 (6 bases). CDR1 and CDR2 (germline): KGHSH, LQKENI. Between the trimmed V and J ends, which lost 0 bases and 5 bases, there was a span of 7 bases. The CDR3 sequence is 13 residues long. The CDR3 spells CASSPPRGETQYF. The CDR3 DNA reads as TGTGCCAGCTCACCACCAAGGGGGGAGACCCAGTACTTC.

The chain uses TRBV19 and TRBJ2-2; 7 nucleotides line up with TRBD2. There are 14 residues in the CDR3. Trimming at V came to 5 bases and at J to 6 bases, leaving 6 bases not matched to a gene. From germline, CDR1 is LNHDA and CDR2 SQIVND (reference sequence). Here the CDR3 DNA reads TGTGCCAGTAGTGCCCTAGCGGTGGCCGGGGAGCTGTTTTTT. It is translated as CASSALAVAGELFF.